Shown below are 19 T cell receptor beta chains from a single sample sequenced in a study of T cell repertoires in cytomegalovirus infection. Their recognized antigens are unknown. TCRdb reprocessed the reads with MiXCR, giving one entry per CDR3 protein. The sample yields about 220,000 distinct CDR3 sequences, roughly two fifths seen once. The sample consisted of CD8+ T cells from cultured PBMCs, taken from culture after CMV antigen stimulation. These receptors were collected from a human donor in good health (CMV status not recorded). Some clones in this sample may be carry-over from other donors' samples.

The chain joins TRBV6-1 to TRBJ2-7, with TRBD2 matching over 9 bases. The CDR3 has 15 amino acids. Germline V lookup: CDR1 MNHNS, CDR2 SASEGT. The junction had 2 bases not matched to a gene; V was cut back by 2 bases and J by 0 bases. The CDR3 DNA follows: TGTGCCAGCAGTGAAAGGACTAGCGCCTCCTACGAGCAGTACTTC. As protein: CASSERTSASYEQYF.

J is TRBJ2-7 and V is TRBV6-6; D not certain. Per germline, CDR1 MNHNY and CDR2 SVGAGI (reference sequence). The CDR3 has 12 residues. V was pared by 2 bases and J by 6 bases, with 8 bases between. The CDR3 nucleotides read TGTGCCAGCAGTTACGGGCGATTCGAGCAGTACTTC. Protein product: CASSYGRFEQYF.

The chain joins TRBV12-3 or TRBV12-4 to TRBJ1-2; D perhaps matches TRBD1 (5 bases). The CDR3 length is 20 residues. Trimming shortened V by 6 bases and J by 6 bases, and 35 bases separated the two germline ends. This CDR3 reads CASRPPGGVPTKLEGDGYTF. In DNA, the CDR3 is TGTGCCAGCAGGCCCCCCGGGGGAGTCCCTACCAAACTTGAAGGGGATGGCTACACCTTC.

The rearrangement uses TRBV28 and TRBJ2-1, with D perhaps TRBD1 or TRBD2 (6 bases each). Trimming took 9 bases from V and 8 from J, leaving 20 bases between them. The V gene's germline CDR1 is MDHEN and CDR2 SYDVKM. This CDR3 contains 14 residues. The CDR3 reads CASIYEGGLDEQFF. The DNA for the CDR3 is TGTGCCAGTATTTATGAGGGGGGCCTCGATGAGCAGTTCTTC.

The genes are TRBV7-3 and TRBJ2-2; 7 nucleotides agree with TRBD1. This CDR3 region has 15 residues. Germline CDR1 and CDR2: SGHTA and FQGTGA. The junction had 4 bases not matched to a gene; V was cut back by 4 bases and J by 2 bases. The CDR3: CASSYGQANTGELFF. DNA for the CDR3: TGTGCCAGCAGCTACGGACAGGCCAACACCGGGGAGCTGTTTTTT.

This clonotype was detected only a few times. This chain joins TRBV9 and TRBJ2-5; D remains ambiguous. Germline loops: CDR1 SGDLS, CDR2 YYNGEE. V was pared by 4 bases and J by 5 bases, with 15 bases between. The length of the CDR3 is 14 residues. As DNA, the CDR3 is TGTGCCAGCAGCCCACCTACTTCTGGGGAGACCCAGTACTTC. This encodes CASSPPTSGETQYF.

V and J are TRBV10-3 and TRBJ2-3; 8 positions agree with TRBD2. CDR1 and CDR2 (germline): ENHRY, SYGVKD. The CDR3 loop spans 14 amino acids. The V gene end was trimmed by 6 bases and the J gene end by 5 bases; junction bases not matched to a gene: 7. The CDR3 bases are TGTGCCATCAGACGGGGACTAGTCCTAGATACGCAGTATTTT. As protein: CAIRRGLVLDTQYF.

This clonotype was seen only a few times. V usage is TRBV7-6 and J usage is TRBJ2-2, with 7 bases matching TRBD1. V lost 6 bases, J lost 4 bases, and 5 bases stayed unmatched. This CDR3 spans 14 amino acids. Per the germline V gene, CDR1 is SGHVS and CDR2 is FNYEAQ. This CDR3 is CASSLGQTTGELFF. Written as DNA, the CDR3 is TGTGCCAGCAGTTTGGGACAGACCACCGGGGAGCTGTTTTTT.

This CDR3 reads CATSPGGAGANVLTF. As DNA, the CDR3 is TGTGCCACCAGTCCCGGGGGGGCTGGGGCCAACGTCCTGACTTTC. The chain uses TRBV15 and TRBJ2-6, with 8 bases fitting TRBD2. V dropped 6 bases and J dropped 2; count of bases not matched to a gene: 3. The germline gives CDR1 LNHNV, CDR2 YYDKDF (reference sequence). This CDR3 spans 15 amino acids.

This clonotype has more than one count but fewer than ten. The chain recombines TRBV7-6 with TRBJ1-1, with 7 bases identical to TRBD1. The CDR3 contains 14 residues. The germline CDR1 and CDR2 sequences are SGHVS and FNYEAQ. Unmatched junction bases numbered 14, after V lost 5 bases and J lost 11 bases. The CDR3 spells CASSPSGQAPLAFF. In DNA, the CDR3 is TGTGCCAGCAGCCCGTCCGGACAGGCTCCTCTGGCTTTCTTT.

The chain is built from TRBV11-2 and TRBJ2-7; 10 bases align to TRBD2. V lost 4 bases, J lost 0 bases, and 3 bases stayed unmatched. Per the germline V gene, CDR1 is SGHAT and CDR2 is FQNNGV. This CDR3 spans 15 amino acids. CDR3 nucleotide sequence: TGTGCCAGCAGCTACACTAGCGGGACCTCCTACGAGCAGTACTTC. Protein sequence: CASSYTSGTSYEQYF.

This clonotype has a handful of counts. This chain joins TRBV4-2 and TRBJ2-3; 8 bases are shared with TRBD2. CDR1 LGHNA and CDR2 YNFKEQ come from the germline V gene. The CDR3 runs to 14 residues. V gave up 4 bases and J gave up 3 bases; unmatched junction bases: 3. CDR3 in amino acids: CASSPLAGTDTQYF. The CDR3 DNA is TGTGCCAGCAGCCCGTTAGCGGGGACAGATACGCAGTATTTT.

The genes are TRBV6-6 and TRBJ1-1; tentatively, D is TRBD1 (5 bases). CDR3 length equals 14 residues. Germline CDR1 is MNHNY and CDR2 is SVGAGI (reference sequence). Trimming cost V 7 bases and J 5 bases, with 17 bases left between them. The CDR3: CASKVVTSGTEAFF. As DNA, the CDR3 is TGTGCCAGCAAGGTGGTGACGTCAGGGACTGAAGCTTTCTTT.

This clonotype was counted only a few times. The chain joins TRBV19 to TRBJ1-1; D possibly corresponds to TRBD1 (5 bases). The CDR3 extends over 16 amino acids. With 5 bases removed from V and 5 bases from J, the gap between germline ends came to 21 bases. Germline V gene sequence: CDR1 LNHDA, CDR2 SQIVND (reference sequence). The CDR3 sequence: CASSVRATERRTEAFF. CDR3 nucleotides: TGTGCCAGTAGTGTCAGGGCCACTGAGCGGAGGACTGAAGCTTTCTTT.

The rearrangement joins TRBV20-1 to TRBJ1-1; 7 bases line up with TRBD1. Germline trimming cut 5 bases from V and 1 base from J; bases unmatched to any gene: 7. The germline V gene has CDR1 DFQATT and CDR2 SNEGSKA (reference sequence). This CDR3 is built from 14 residues. CDR3: CSAPFGQANTEAFF. The CDR3 bases are TGCAGTGCTCCTTTTGGACAGGCGAACACTGAAGCTTTCTTT.

V usage is TRBV24-1 and J usage is TRBJ2-7, with D perhaps assigned TRBD1 or TRBD2 (5 bases each). Germline V gene data show CDR1 as KGHDR and CDR2 as SFDVKD. The CDR3 runs 14 residues. V lost 4 bases to trimming and J lost 0 bases, with 9 bases between them. The CDR3 bases are TGTGCCACCAGTGAATCTGGGGGCTCCTACGAGCAGTACTTC. Amino acid sequence: CATSESGGSYEQYF.

J is TRBJ1-6 and V is TRBV14, with a tentative D call TRBD1 (5 bases). Germline CDR1 SGHDN, CDR2 FVKESK. Trimming took 1 base from V and 7 from J, leaving 17 bases between them. The CDR3 contains 17 residues. CDR3 coding DNA: TGTGCCAGCAGCCAAGGGCGGACACCCAAACGCAATTCACCCCTCCACTTT. It codes for CASSQGRTPKRNSPLHF.

The rearrangement links TRBV27 to TRBJ2-3; D gene uncertain. The CDR3 spans 16 residues. The germline gives CDR1 MNHEY, CDR2 SMNVEV (reference sequence). Trimming stripped 0 bases from V and 1 base from J, with 11 bases between. Here the CDR3 reads CASSLSFGGGTDTQYF. CDR3 in DNA: TGTGCCAGCAGTTTATCCTTCGGCGGAGGCACAGATACGCAGTATTTT.

There are a few counts of this clonotype. The rearrangement links TRBV28 to TRBJ1-5, with D unresolved. V was pared by 2 bases and J by 1 base, with 6 bases between. Germline assignment: CDR1 MDHEN and CDR2 SYDVKM. This CDR3 spans 14 amino acids. The CDR3 here is CASSLTVSNQPQHF. CDR3 in DNA: TGTGCCAGCAGTTTAACGGTGAGCAATCAGCCCCAGCATTTT.